The next 18 T cell receptor beta chains were all read from a single sample in a study of T cells in Graves' hyperthyroidism and ophthalmopathy. RNA transcripts were the template for amplifying TCR beta CDR3 regions. The HTBI set primed first-round TCR CDR3 RT-PCR. TCRdb reprocessed the multiplex PCR reads with MiXCR, giving one entry per CDR3 protein. The sample holds 750,000 to 950,000 distinct CDR3 sequences, 35% to 40% seen once. The sequencing sample was made of blood. These receptors were collected from a man aged 18-30 years with Graves' hyperthyroidism.

As concerns this clonotype: This clone may be a read error of a much larger clone one base away. V usage is TRBV20-1 and J usage is TRBJ2-7; TRBD1 might be the D (6 bases). This CDR3 contains 11 residues. Germline CDR1 reads DFQATT; CDR2 reads SNEGSKA (reference sequence). V lost 8 bases to trimming and J lost 7 bases, with 15 bases between them. The CDR3 loop reads CSPFTGWEQYF. DNA for the CDR3: TGCAGTCCCTTTACAGGGTGGGAGCAGTACTTC.

Comment on this clonotype: A much more abundant neighbour one base away suggests this may be a read error. The chain uses TRBV15 and TRBJ2-7, with D perhaps TRBD1 (5 bases). V lost 0 bases to trimming and J lost 0 bases, with 9 bases between them. CDR1 is LNHNV, CDR2 YYDKDF, per germline (reference sequence). The CDR3 has 15 residues. For the CDR3, the DNA is TGTGCCACCAGCAGAGACTCAGGGTTCTCCTACGAGCAGTACTTC. It codes for CATSRDSGFSYEQYF.

The chain couples TRBV12-3 or TRBV12-4 to TRBJ1-2; D not resolved. The V gene lost 5 bases and the J gene lost 2 bases, with 12 bases spanning the gap. This CDR3 contains 14 residues. In DNA form, the CDR3 reads TGTGCCAGCAGTCGGTCGACGCCGAACTATGGCTACACCTTC. It yields the protein CASSRSTPNYGYTF.

This clonotype has ten or more counts. This chain links TRBV29-1 with TRBJ1-2; D is unclear. The CDR3 runs to 13 residues. Between the trimmed V and J ends, which lost 4 bases and 2 bases, there was a span of 11 bases. The V gene's germline CDR1 is SQVTM and CDR2 ANQGSEA. The CDR3 nucleotides read TGCAGCGTTGCGGACTCTCCCAACTATGGCTACACCTTC. Its translation: CSVADSPNYGYTF.

This clonotype was detected many times. The genes are TRBV7-8 and TRBJ1-2; D unclear. The CDR3 length is 12 residues. Per the germline V gene, CDR1 is SGHVS and CDR2 is FQNEAQ. Trimming removed 5 bases at V and 6 bases at J, with 10 bases between. The CDR3 loop is CASSQTINGYTF. The CDR3 region has the DNA TGTGCCAGCAGCCAGACCATCAATGGCTACACCTTC.

This rearrangement joins TRBV5-1 to TRBJ2-1; 7 bases fit TRBD2. The trim removed 5 bases at V and 6 bases at J, leaving 2 bases unmatched. The CDR3 has 12 residues. Per the germline V gene, CDR1 is SGHRS and CDR2 is YFSETQ. In nucleotides, the CDR3 is TGCGCCAGCAGGGGGGGGGGCAATGAGCAGTTCTTC. Its translation is CASRGGGNEQFF.

The rearrangement joins TRBV6-2 or TRBV6-3 to TRBJ2-7; D is unresolved. Germline V gene lookup returns CDR1 MNHEY and CDR2 SVGEGT. Between the trimmed V and J ends, which lost 0 bases and 5 bases, there was a span of 11 bases. The CDR3 runs to 14 residues. The CDR3 DNA follows: TGTGCCAGCAGTTACTCGAATGGGTGGAACGAGCAGTACTTC. The encoded protein is CASSYSNGWNEQYF.

This clonotype was seen a single time. Possible read error: a much larger clone is one base away. V and J are TRBV7-9 and TRBJ2-6; no clear D gene. Germline CDR1 is SEHNR and CDR2 is FQNEAQ (reference sequence). V lost 5 bases to trimming and J lost 0 bases, with 14 bases between them. There are 17 residues in the CDR3. CDR3 nucleotide sequence: TGTGCCAGCAGCGCCCCCCTGGCAGGCTCTGGGGCCAACGTCCTGACTTTC. Amino acid sequence: CASSAPLAGSGANVLTF.

This chain links TRBV29-1 with TRBJ2-7, with 10 bases lining up with TRBD2. The CDR3 extends over 13 amino acids. V lost 7 bases and J lost 4; bases outside the gene matches: 7. Germline loops: CDR1 SQVTM, CDR2 ANQGSEA. This CDR3 reads CSAASGGGYEQYF. For the CDR3, the DNA is TGCAGCGCAGCTAGCGGGGGTGGTTACGAGCAGTACTTC.

This clonotype was counted many times. The chain recombines TRBV20-1 with TRBJ2-6; TRBD1 is a possible D gene (5 bases). Germline CDR1 is DFQATT and CDR2 is SNEGSKA (reference sequence). The CDR3 contains 15 residues. Trimming shortened V by 4 bases and J by 0 bases, and 10 bases separated the two germline ends. The CDR3 nucleotides read TGCAGTGCTACAATGACAGCCTCTGGGGCCAACGTCCTGACTTTC. It codes for CSATMTASGANVLTF.

This clonotype has at least ten counts. CDR3 bases: TGTGCCAGCAGCTTTTCCCTACCGCCCGTTAATGAAAAACTGTTTTTT. This codes for CASSFSLPPVNEKLFF. This chain links TRBV7-9 with TRBJ1-4; D is uncertain. This CDR3 comprises 16 residues. Trimming shortened V by 3 bases and J by 4 bases, and 15 bases separated the two germline ends. Germline CDR1 is SEHNR and CDR2 is FQNEAQ (reference sequence).

The chain combines TRBV5-1 with TRBJ1-6; 7 bases map to TRBD1. Germline values: CDR1 SGHRS, CDR2 YFSETQ. The CDR3 is 14 amino acids. V shed 5 bases, J shed 7 bases, and the junction held 6 bases outside the gene matches. The CDR3 DNA is TGCGCCAGCAGACGACAGGGCTTGAATTCACCCCTCCACTTT. This codes for CASRRQGLNSPLHF. Using reference TRBV5-1 and TRBJ1-6 for the parts outside the CDR3, the full variable domain is KAGVTQTPRYLIKTRGQQVTLSCSPISGHRSVSWYQQTPGQGLQFLFEYFSETQRNKGNFPGRFSGRQFSNSRSEMNVSTLELGDSALYLCASRRQGLNSPLHFGNGTRLTVT.

CDR3: CASSLKGHGNQPQHF. The CDR3 bases are TGTGCCAGCAGTTTAAAGGGGCACGGCAATCAGCCCCAGCATTTT. The V and J genes are TRBV12-3 or TRBV12-4 and TRBJ1-5; maybe TRBD1 (5 bases). This CDR3 has 15 amino acids. V lost 2 bases to trimming and J lost 2 bases, with 10 bases between them.

This clonotype was counted between two and nine times. The J gene is TRBJ1-4, the V gene TRBV12-3 or TRBV12-4; TRBD1 agrees at 7 bases. The CDR3 runs 13 residues. After removal of 7 bases from V and 5 bases from J, the junction contained 4 bases not matched to a gene. The CDR3 DNA follows: TGTGCCAGCACCCCACAGGGGAATGAAAAACTGTTTTTT. Its protein product is CASTPQGNEKLFF.

This clonotype was picked up a small number of times. Since a much larger clone is just one base distant, this may be a read error. The chain carries TRBV2 and TRBJ2-7, with D possibly being TRBD2 (6 bases). Trimming left V 7 bases short and J 3 bases short, with 10 bases between. This CDR3 comprises 12 residues. Germline V gene lookup returns CDR1 SNHLY and CDR2 FYNNEI. CDR3 sequence: CASTSVGYEQYF. CDR3 sequence (DNA): TGTGCCAGCACTAGCGTGGGCTACGAGCAGTACTTC.

CDR3: CASSLRGADSPLHF. The CDR3 nucleotides are TGTGCCAGCAGCTTGCGGGGGGCCGATTCACCCCTCCACTTT. The chain recombines TRBV7-2 with TRBJ1-6, with a possible D match to TRBD1 (6 bases). CDR1 and CDR2 (germline): SGHTA, FQGNSA. The V and J ends lost 3 bases and 8 bases respectively, with 11 bases between them. CDR3 size: 14 residues.

This clonotype was counted a few times. The junction does not match germline at one end; this may be a read error. The V call is TRBV2, the J call TRBJ1-1; weak D call: TRBD1 (5 bases). Germline values: CDR1 SNHLY, CDR2 FYNNEI. The CDR3 sequence is 14 residues long. The CDR3 bases are TGTGCCGGCAGCCAGGGTAGGTGGAACACTGAAGCTTTCTTT. It translates to CAGSQGRWNTEAFF.

On this clonotype: A much larger clone differs by one base, so this may be a read error. The genes are TRBV7-2 and TRBJ1-5; D possibly corresponds to TRBD1 (6 bases). CDR3 size: 15 residues. Germline V gene sequence: CDR1 SGHTA, CDR2 FQGNSA. CDR3 sequence (DNA): TGTGCCAGCAGCGTAGGGCCAGGGGTAAGTCAGACCCAGCATTTT. Protein: CASSVGPGVSQTQHF.